What follows describes a single T cell receptor beta chain. From germline, CDR1 is MNHEY and CDR2 SMNVEV (reference sequence). This CDR3 has 16 residues. V trimming: 5 bases; J trimming: 0 bases; junction bases outside the gene matches: 6. This entry belongs to a study of blood T cell repertoires in COVID-19. Study overall: The United States, Italy and Spain supplied acute and convalescent COVID-19 samples.

Assay: immunoSEQ multiplex PCR; the TCRdb copy retains only in-frame clones and omits some. Among more than 250,000 clones, 86% were seen once, and the ten largest hold about 1.7%. This TCR came from a woman in her 50s with acute or convalescent COVID-19. V usage is TRBV27 and J usage is TRBJ1-4, with 7 bases fitting TRBD1. Sequences were obtained from peripheral blood. CDR3 sequence (DNA): TGTGCCAGCAGTCACCGGGACAGCTCAACTAATGAAAAACTGTTTTTT. The encoded protein is CASSHRDSSTNEKLFF.